This T cell receptor (beta chain) was observed in a study of T cell changes during pregnancy in multiple sclerosis. Germline lookup yields CDR1 LNHDA and CDR2 SQIVND (reference sequence). The V and J ends lost 3 bases and 5 bases respectively, with 10 bases between them. The CDR3 sequence is 13 residues long. Sequenced by immunoSEQ multiplex PCR; TCRdb stores in-frame clones only, minus some. The table includes roughly 120,000 clones, roughly 92% detected once. The origin of this receptor is a female donor with multiple sclerosis, enrolled in a pregnancy study. The chain combines TRBV19 with TRBJ1-1; D not resolved. Sequencing was performed on peripheral blood, taken before pregnancy. The CDR3 sequence: CASSIRRGTEAFF. In DNA form, the CDR3 reads TGTGCCAGTAGTATTAGACGGGGAACTGAAGCTTTCTTT.